The clone carrying this T cell receptor (beta chain) has ten or more counts. The CDR3 is 15 residues long. Per germline, CDR1 KGHDR and CDR2 SFDVKD. V shed 10 bases and J shed 0 bases, with 16 bases lying between them. The sample belongs to a study of Graves' ophthalmopathy and Graves' hyperthyroidism. TCR beta CDR3 amplification used RNA transcripts. Investigators did first-round RT-PCR with HTBI primers, then second-round multiplex PCR. TCRdb re-called the multiplex PCR reads through MiXCR, storing one row per CDR3 protein. Seen here are roughly 480,000 distinct CDR3 sequences, approximately 15% observed once, and the top ten hold 9.8%. Uncontrolled infections, other autoimmune diseases, pregnancy or lactation barred patients from enrollment. PBMCs were density-gradient isolated from roughly 10 ml fresh blood.

This chain links TRBV24-1 with TRBJ2-3, with D unresolved. Sequencing was done on a sample of blood. The source of this sequence is a woman in her thirties with Graves' ophthalmopathy. This chain's CDR3 is CATSDRQVSTDTQYF. Written as DNA, the CDR3 is TGTGCCACGTCGGATCGGCAGGTTAGCACAGATACGCAGTATTTT.